This T cell receptor (beta chain) comes out of a study of cytomegalovirus exposure and HLA in healthy donors. Study context: There were fewer than 500 genotyped donors. Of these, about 80% fell in the genetic ancestry cluster associated with self-reported Caucasian donors. Findings and limits, study-wide: Several of the most significant clusters appeared, in a later analysis, to be linked to common viral pathogens. In an earlier analysis, in roughly 600 donors, most V segments appeared productive either ~90% or ~30% of the time. CMV serostatus was the only recorded immune exposure for donors.

About this clone itself: The antigen is not known.

The PCR employed 60 Vbeta primers together with 13 Jbeta primers. The table came from immunoSEQ multiplex PCR; TCRdb's copy has only in-frame clones and leaves some out. The sample records 160,000 or so clones, more than 65% being singletons. Germline V gene lookup returns CDR1 LGHNA and CDR2 YSLEER. V lost 2 bases, J lost 10 bases, and 12 bases stayed unmatched. CDR3 length: 16 residues. The chain is built from TRBV4-3 and TRBJ2-3; 10 nucleotides line up with TRBD2. This receptor was identified in a man aged 45-60 years in good health and CMV-seropositive. Material for sequencing was PBMCs. This CDR3 reads CASSQFVASGSLAQYF. CDR3 DNA sequence: TGCGCCAGCAGCCAATTTGTGGCTAGCGGGAGCTTGGCGCAGTATTTT.